This T cell receptor beta chain emerged from a study of shared clonotypes between healthy human individuals. Germline loops: CDR1 SGHRS, CDR2 YFSETQ. This CDR3 contains 15 residues. V lost 0 bases and J 4 bases, leaving 12 bases between the germline ends. Here immunoSEQ multiplex PCR was the method, and the copy in TCRdb shows in-frame clones only, minus some. The sample carries some 2,500,000 clones, 90% to 95% recorded once. The receptor was isolated from a man younger than 30 in good health. Some clones in this sample may be carry-over from other donors' samples. The V and J genes are TRBV5-1 and TRBJ2-3, with D hard to call. Source material: naive CD4+ T cells from PBMCs. Subset reported: CD45RA+ positively selected. The DNA for the CDR3 is TGCGCCAGCAGCTTGGCCTCGGGTGAATCAGATACGCAGTATTTT. It codes for CASSLASGESDTQYF. Filled out from reference TRBV5-1 and TRBJ2-3, the complete variable domain reads KAGVTQTPRYLIKTRGQQVTLSCSPISGHRSVSWYQQTPGQGLQFLFEYFSETQRNKGNFPGRFSGRQFSNSRSEMNVSTLELGDSALYLCASSLASGESDTQYFGPGTRLTVL.